The present entry profiles one TCR beta chain with its context. Using immunoSEQ multiplex PCR, the repertoire was profiled, and TCRdb retains in-frame clones only, with some absent. The table includes about 10,000 clones, around 88% detected once. Germline-derived CDR1 and CDR2 are MDHEN and SYDVKM. The V and J ends lost 5 bases and 3 bases, in that order; junction bases with no gene match: 11. The CDR3 contains 17 residues. The record originates from a study of T cell repertoires in MIS-A myocarditis. This receptor was taken from a man aged 18-30 years with fulminant myocarditis from multisystem inflammatory syndrome in adults (MIS-A) after COVID-19. The V gene is TRBV28, the J gene TRBJ2-7, with 12 nucleotides matching TRBD2. Sequenced sample: thoracic lymph node tissue obtained at autopsy. The CDR3 DNA sequence: TGTGCCAGCAGTCCAACCCCTCTGACTAGCGGGAGCTACGAGCAGTACTTC. Amino acids: CASSPTPLTSGSYEQYF. Full variable domain (remainder filled in from reference TRBV28 and TRBJ2-7): DVKVTQSSRYLVKRTGEKVFLECVQDMDHENMFWYRQDPGLGLRLIYFSYDVKMKEKGDIPEGYSVSREKKERFSLILESASTNQTSMYLCASSPTPLTSGSYEQYFGPGTRLTVT.